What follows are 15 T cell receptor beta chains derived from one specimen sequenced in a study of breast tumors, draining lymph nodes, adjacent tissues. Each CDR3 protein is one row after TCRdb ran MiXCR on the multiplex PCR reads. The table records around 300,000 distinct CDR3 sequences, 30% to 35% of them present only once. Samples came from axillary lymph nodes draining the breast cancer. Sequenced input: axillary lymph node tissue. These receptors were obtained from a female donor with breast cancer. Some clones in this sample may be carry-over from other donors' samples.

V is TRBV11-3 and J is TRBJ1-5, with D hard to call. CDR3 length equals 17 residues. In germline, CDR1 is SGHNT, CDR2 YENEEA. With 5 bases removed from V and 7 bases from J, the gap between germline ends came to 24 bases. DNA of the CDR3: TGTGCCAGCAGCCCTGGGTCCGGAGAGGGCTACGAGCAGCCCCAGCATTTT. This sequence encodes CASSPGSGEGYEQPQHF. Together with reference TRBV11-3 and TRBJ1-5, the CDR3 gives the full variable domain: EAGVVQSPRYKIIEKKQPVAFWCNPISGHNTLYWYLQNLGQGPELLIRYENEEAVDDSQLPKDRFSAERLKGVDSTLKIQPAELGDSAVYLCASSPGSGEGYEQPQHFGDGTRLSIL.

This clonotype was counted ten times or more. In DNA, the CDR3 is TGTGCCAGCAGCCTTCAGCGACAAGAGACCCAGTACTTC. Translated, it gives CASSLQRQETQYF. This rearrangement joins TRBV11-1 to TRBJ2-5; no clear D. V was clipped by 5 bases and J by 2 bases, with 9 bases between them. The germline CDR1 and CDR2 sequences are SGHAT and FQDESV (reference sequence). The CDR3 runs to 13 residues. Looking up the rest from reference TRBV11-1 and TRBJ2-5 gives the full variable domain: EAEVAQSPRYKITEKSQAVAFWCDPISGHATLYWYRQILGQGPELLVQFQDESVVDDSQLPKDRFSAERLKGVDSTLKIQPAELGDSAMYLCASSLQRQETQYFGPGTRLLVL.

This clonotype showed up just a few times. CDR3 protein: CASSLVFGGAFF. As DNA, the CDR3 is TGTGCCAGCAGCTTAGTCTTCGGGGGCGCTTTCTTT. The V gene is TRBV7-8, the J gene TRBJ1-1; TRBD1 is a possible D gene (6 bases). Germline V gene lookup returns CDR1 SGHVS and CDR2 FQNEAQ. This CDR3 has 12 residues. Trimming took off 1 base at V and 11 bases at J, with 11 bases between the two ends.

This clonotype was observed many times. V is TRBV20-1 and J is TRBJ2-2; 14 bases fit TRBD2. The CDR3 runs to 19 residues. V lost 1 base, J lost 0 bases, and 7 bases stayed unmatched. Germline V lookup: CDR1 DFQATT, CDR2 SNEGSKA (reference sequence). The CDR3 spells CSARATRTSGRPNTGELFF. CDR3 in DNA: TGCAGTGCTAGAGCAACCAGGACTAGCGGGAGGCCGAACACCGGGGAGCTGTTTTTT.

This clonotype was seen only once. The CDR3 reads CASSGPGHVQETQYF. The CDR3 DNA follows: TGTGCCAGCAGCGGCCCGGGACATGTACAAGAGACCCAGTACTTC. The chain uses TRBV5-4 and TRBJ2-5, with a weak D call TRBD1 (6 bases). Germline V lookup: CDR1 SGHNT, CDR2 YYREEE (reference sequence). This CDR3 is 15 amino acids long. V was trimmed by 4 bases and J by 2 bases, leaving 15 bases between them.

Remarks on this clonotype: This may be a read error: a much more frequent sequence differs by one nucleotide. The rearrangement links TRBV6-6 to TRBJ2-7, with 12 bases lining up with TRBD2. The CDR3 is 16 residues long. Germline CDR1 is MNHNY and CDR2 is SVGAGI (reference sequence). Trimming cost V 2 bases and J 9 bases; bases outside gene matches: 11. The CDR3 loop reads CASSYPDGLAGSGQYF. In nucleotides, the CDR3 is TGTGCCAGCAGTTACCCAGATGGACTAGCGGGGAGCGGGCAGTACTTC.

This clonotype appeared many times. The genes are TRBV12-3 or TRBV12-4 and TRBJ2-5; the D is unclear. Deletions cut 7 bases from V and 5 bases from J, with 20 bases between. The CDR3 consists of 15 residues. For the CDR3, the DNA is TGTGCCAGCACTCCCCTTTCTCTCAATATGGAGACCCAGTACTTC. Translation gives CASTPLSLNMETQYF.

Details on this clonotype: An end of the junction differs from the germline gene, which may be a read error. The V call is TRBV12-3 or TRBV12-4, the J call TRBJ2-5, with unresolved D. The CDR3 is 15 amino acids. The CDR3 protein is CASSFRRAAQGTQYF. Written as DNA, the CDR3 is TGTGCCAGCAGTTTCCGTAGGGCAGCCCAAGGGACCCAGTACTTC.

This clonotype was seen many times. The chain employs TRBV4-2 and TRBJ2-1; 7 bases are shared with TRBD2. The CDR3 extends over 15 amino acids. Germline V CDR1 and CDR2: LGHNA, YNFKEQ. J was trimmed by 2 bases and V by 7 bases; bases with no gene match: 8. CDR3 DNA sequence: TGTGCCAGCACCCTGAGGGGAGGGACCTACAATGAGCAGTTCTTC. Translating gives CASTLRGGTYNEQFF.

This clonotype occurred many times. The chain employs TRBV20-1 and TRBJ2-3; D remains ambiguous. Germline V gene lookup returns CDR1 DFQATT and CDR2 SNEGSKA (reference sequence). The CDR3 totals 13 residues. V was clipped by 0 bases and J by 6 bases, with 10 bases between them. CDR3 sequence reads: CSARDLSRDTQYF. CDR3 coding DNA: TGCAGTGCTAGAGATCTTTCAAGGGATACGCAGTATTTT.

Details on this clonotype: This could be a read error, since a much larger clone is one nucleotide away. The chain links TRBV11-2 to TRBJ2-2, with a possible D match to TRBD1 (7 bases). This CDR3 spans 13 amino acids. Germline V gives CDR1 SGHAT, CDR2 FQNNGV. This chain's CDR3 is CASSQGGTGGLFF. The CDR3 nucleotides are TGTGCCAGCAGCCAAGGGGGCACCGGGGGGCTGTTTTTT. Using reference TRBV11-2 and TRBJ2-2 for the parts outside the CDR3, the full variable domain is EAGVAQSPRYKIIEKRQSVAFWCNPISGHATLYWYQQILGQGPKLLIQFQNNGVVDDSQLPKDRFSAERLKGVDSTLKIQPAKLEDSAVYLCASSQGGTGGLFFGEGSRLTVL.

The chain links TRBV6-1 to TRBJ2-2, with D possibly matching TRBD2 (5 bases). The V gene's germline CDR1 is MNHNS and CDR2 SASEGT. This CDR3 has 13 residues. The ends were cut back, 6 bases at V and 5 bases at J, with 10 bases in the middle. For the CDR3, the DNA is TGTGCCAGCAGCGAGGGTTGGACCGGGGAGCTGTTTTTT. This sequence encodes CASSEGWTGELFF.

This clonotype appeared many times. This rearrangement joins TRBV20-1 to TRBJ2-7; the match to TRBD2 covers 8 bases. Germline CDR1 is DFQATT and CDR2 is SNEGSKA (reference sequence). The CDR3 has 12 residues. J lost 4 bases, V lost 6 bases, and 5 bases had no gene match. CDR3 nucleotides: TGCAGTGCCTCGGGACTAGTTTACGAGCAGTACTTC. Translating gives CSASGLVYEQYF.

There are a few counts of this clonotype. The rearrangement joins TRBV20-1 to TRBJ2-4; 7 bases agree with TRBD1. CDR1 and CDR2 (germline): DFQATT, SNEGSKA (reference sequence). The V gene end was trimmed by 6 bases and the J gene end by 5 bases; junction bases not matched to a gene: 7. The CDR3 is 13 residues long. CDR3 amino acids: CSAQGGVQNIQYF. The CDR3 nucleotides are TGCAGTGCCCAAGGGGGCGTGCAAAACATTCAGTACTTC.

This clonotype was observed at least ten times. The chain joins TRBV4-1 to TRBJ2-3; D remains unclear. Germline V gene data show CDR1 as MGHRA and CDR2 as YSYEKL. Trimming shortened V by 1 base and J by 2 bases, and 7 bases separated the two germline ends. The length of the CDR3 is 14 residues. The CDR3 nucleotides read TGCGCCAGCAGCCAAGGTCTACACACAGATACGCAGTATTTT. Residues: CASSQGLHTDTQYF.